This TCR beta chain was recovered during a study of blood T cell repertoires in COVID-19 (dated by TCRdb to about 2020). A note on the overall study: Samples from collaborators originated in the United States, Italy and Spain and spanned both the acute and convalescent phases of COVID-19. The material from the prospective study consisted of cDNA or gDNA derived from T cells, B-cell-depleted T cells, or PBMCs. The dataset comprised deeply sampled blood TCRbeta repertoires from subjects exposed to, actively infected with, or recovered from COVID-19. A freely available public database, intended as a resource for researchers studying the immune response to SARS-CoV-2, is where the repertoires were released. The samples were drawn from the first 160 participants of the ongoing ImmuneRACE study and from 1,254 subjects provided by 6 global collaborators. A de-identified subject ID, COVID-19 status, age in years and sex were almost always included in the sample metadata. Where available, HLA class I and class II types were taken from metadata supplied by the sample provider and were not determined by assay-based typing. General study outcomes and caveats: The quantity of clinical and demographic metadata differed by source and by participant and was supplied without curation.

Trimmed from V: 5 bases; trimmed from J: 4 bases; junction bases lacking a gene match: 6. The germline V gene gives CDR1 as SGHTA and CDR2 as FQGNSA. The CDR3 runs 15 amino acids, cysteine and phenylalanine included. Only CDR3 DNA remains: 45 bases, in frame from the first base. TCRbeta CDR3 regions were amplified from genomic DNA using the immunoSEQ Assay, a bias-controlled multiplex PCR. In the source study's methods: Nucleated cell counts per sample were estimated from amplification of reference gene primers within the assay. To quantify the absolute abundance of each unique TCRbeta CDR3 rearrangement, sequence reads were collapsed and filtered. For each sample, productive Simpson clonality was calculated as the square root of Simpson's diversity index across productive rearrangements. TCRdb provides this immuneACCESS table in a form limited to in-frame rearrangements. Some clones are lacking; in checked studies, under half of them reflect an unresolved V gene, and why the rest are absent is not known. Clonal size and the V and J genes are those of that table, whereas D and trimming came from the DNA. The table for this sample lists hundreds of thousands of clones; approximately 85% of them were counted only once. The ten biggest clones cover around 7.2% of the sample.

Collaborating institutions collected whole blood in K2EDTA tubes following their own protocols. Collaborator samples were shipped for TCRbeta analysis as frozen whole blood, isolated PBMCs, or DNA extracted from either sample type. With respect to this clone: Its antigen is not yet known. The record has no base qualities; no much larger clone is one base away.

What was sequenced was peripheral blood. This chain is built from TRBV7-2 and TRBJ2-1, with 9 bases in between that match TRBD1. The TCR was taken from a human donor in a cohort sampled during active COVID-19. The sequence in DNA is TGTGCCAGCAGCATCGCCGGGACAGGGTACAATGAGCAGTTCTTC. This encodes CASSIAGTGYNEQFF. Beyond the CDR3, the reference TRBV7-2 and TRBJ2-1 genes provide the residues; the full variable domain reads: GAGVSQSPSNKVTEKGKDVELRCDPISGHTALYWYRQSLGQGLEFLIYFQGNSAPDKSGLPSDRFSAERTGGSVSTLTIQRTQQEDSAVYLCASSIAGTGYNEQFFGPGTRLTVL.